This T cell receptor (beta chain) was captured in a study of tumor and adjacent non-tumor tissue in lung cancer. With regard to this clonotype: The junction shows a germline mismatch at one end, possibly a read error.

TCRbeta libraries were built with three rounds of nested PCR, modified from ARM-PCR. TCRdb ran MiXCR on the multiplex PCR reads and lists one entry per CDR3 protein. The table lists tens of thousands of distinct CDR3 sequences, roughly 80% of them singletons. Germline assignment: CDR1 LGHNA and CDR2 YNFKEQ. CDR3 length equals 16 residues. This sample's RNA came from whole unsorted tissue. The genes are TRBV4-2 and TRBJ1-3; possible D gene TRBD1, 5 bases. The source is a woman between 45 and 65 years old with non-small cell lung cancer. Sequenced input: lung tumor tissue. CDR3 region: CANSQDRVGPGNTIYF. The CDR3 DNA is TGTGCCAACAGCCAAGATCGGGTGGGGCCCGGAAACACCATATATTTT.